This TCR beta chain was observed in a study of blood T cell repertoires in COVID-19. Study at large: Some COVID-19 samples were acute and others convalescent; all came from the United States, Italy and Spain.

CDR1 is SGHNT, CDR2 YYREEE, per germline (reference sequence). The CDR3 contains 16 residues. V lost 1 base, J lost 8 bases, and 18 bases lay in between. The participants were between about 18 and 100 years old and came from under 25 US areas. A single count supports this clone. The assay was immunoSEQ multiplex PCR, and TCRdb's table has in-frame clones only and misses some. The sample lists approximately 300,000 clones, roughly 90% occurring once. This clonotype originated in a woman in her thirties who had been exposed to COVID-19. The source material was PBMCs or T cells enriched from blood (not recorded which). The chain couples TRBV5-4 to TRBJ1-4, with a weak D call TRBD1 (6 bases). CDR3 in DNA: TGTGCCAGCAGCTTGAATGCAGGGGCAGGCAGGGAAAAACTGTTTTTT. This translates into CASSLNAGAGREKLFF.